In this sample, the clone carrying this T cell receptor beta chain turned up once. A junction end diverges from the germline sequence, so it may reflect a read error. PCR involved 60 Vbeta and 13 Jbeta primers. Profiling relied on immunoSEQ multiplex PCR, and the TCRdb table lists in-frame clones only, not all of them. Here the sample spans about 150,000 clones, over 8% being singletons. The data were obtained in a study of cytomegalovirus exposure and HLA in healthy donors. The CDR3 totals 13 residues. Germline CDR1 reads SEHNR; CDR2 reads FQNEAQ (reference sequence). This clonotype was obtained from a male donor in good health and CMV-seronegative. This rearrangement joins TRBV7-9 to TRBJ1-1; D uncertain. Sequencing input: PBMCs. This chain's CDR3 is CARSLARGKEAFF. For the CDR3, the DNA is TGTGCCAGAAGCTTAGCGCGGGGTAAGGAAGCTTTCTTT.